The 18 T cell receptor beta chains presented below share a single source sample, sequenced in a study of regulatory T cells in long-lasting Graves disease. TCR beta libraries were built with iRepertoire HTBI primers and Arm-PCR of CDR3 regions. TCRdb re-called the multiplex PCR reads through MiXCR, storing one row per CDR3 protein. The sample contains fewer than 450,000 distinct CDR3 sequences, roughly a quarter of which appear only once. Noted time point: persistent/refractory GD, antithyroid drugs over 5 years with positive TRAb. The TCR library used RNA extracted from PBMCs. Sequenced material: peripheral blood mononuclear cells (PBMCs), taken when the disease was refractory, from a patient treated with antithyroid drugs. The origin of the receptors is a female donor with Graves disease.

This clonotype has a handful of counts. The chain combines TRBV5-1 with TRBJ1-1; 7 bases map to TRBD1. Trimming took 0 bases from V and 0 from J; bases not matched to a gene: 8. Germline V gene data show CDR1 as SGHRS and CDR2 as YFSETQ. This CDR3 spans 17 amino acids. In DNA form, the CDR3 reads TGCGCCAGCAGCTTGGCAGGGGGGGGGATCCTGAACACTGAAGCTTTCTTT. This translates into CASSLAGGGILNTEAFF. Together with reference TRBV5-1 and TRBJ1-1, the CDR3 gives the full variable domain: KAGVTQTPRYLIKTRGQQVTLSCSPISGHRSVSWYQQTPGQGLQFLFEYFSETQRNKGNFPGRFSGRQFSNSRSEMNVSTLELGDSALYLCASSLAGGGILNTEAFFGQGTRLTVV.

This clonotype was counted at least ten times. The chain employs TRBV28 and TRBJ2-5; either TRBD1 or TRBD2 may fit D (5 bases each). The CDR3 runs 14 residues. V lost 2 bases to trimming and J lost 1 base, with 8 bases between them. The germline V gene encodes CDR1 MDHEN and CDR2 SYDVKM. The CDR3 here is CASSLRGVQETQYF. The DNA for the CDR3 is TGTGCCAGCAGTTTAAGAGGGGTCCAAGAGACCCAGTACTTC. Filled out from reference TRBV28 and TRBJ2-5, the complete variable domain reads DVKVTQSSRYLVKRTGEKVFLECVQDMDHENMFWYRQDPGLGLRLIYFSYDVKMKEKGDIPEGYSVSREKKERFSLILESASTNQTSMYLCASSLRGVQETQYFGPGTRLLVL.

The sample holds many counts of this clonotype. The rearrangement uses TRBV28 and TRBJ1-2; 7 nucleotides agree with TRBD1. Germline CDR1 and CDR2: MDHEN and SYDVKM. V trimming: 6 bases; J trimming: 4 bases; junction bases outside the gene matches: 2. This CDR3 region has 12 residues. The CDR3 DNA is TGTGCCAGCAGCGACAGGGTCTATGGCTACACCTTC. Translated: CASSDRVYGYTF.

V is TRBV19 and J is TRBJ2-7; D might be TRBD1 (6 bases). Germline loops: CDR1 LNHDA, CDR2 SQIVND (reference sequence). There are 13 residues in the CDR3. V lost 5 bases and J lost 5, with 13 bases in between. CDR3: CASSAHRVDEQYF. The CDR3 DNA is TGTGCCAGTAGTGCTCACAGGGTTGACGAGCAGTACTTC.

Remarks on this clonotype: A much larger clone differs by one base, so this may be a read error. This sequence joins TRBV7-8 and TRBJ1-1, with D hard to call. Germline loops: CDR1 SGHVS, CDR2 FQNEAQ. The CDR3 totals 12 residues. CDR3 nucleotides: TGTGCCAGCAGCCCCGATGGGGTAGGAGCTTCCTTT. Amino acids: CASSPDGVGASF.

This clonotype was counted at least ten times. The chain employs TRBV28 and TRBJ2-7; D remains ambiguous. CDR3 length: 14 residues. CDR1 is MDHEN and CDR2 is SYDVKM in the germline V gene. Deletions cut 5 bases from V and 0 bases from J, with 11 bases between. The CDR3 spells CASSRMTGSYEQYF. Here the CDR3 DNA reads TGTGCCAGCAGTCGGATGACTGGCTCCTACGAGCAGTACTTC.

The V and J genes are TRBV15 and TRBJ1-4; a possible D gene is TRBD1 (5 bases). The CDR3 length is 16 residues. V was shortened by 3 bases and J by 6 bases, with 17 bases between the two germline ends. The V gene's germline CDR1 is LNHNV and CDR2 YYDKDF (reference sequence). The CDR3 nucleotides are TGTGCCACCAGCAGCTCCCCGAAGGGGAGGTATGAAAAACTGTTTTTT. As protein: CATSSSPKGRYEKLFF. Using reference TRBV15 and TRBJ1-4 for the parts outside the CDR3, the full variable domain is DAMVIQNPRYQVTQFGKPVTLSCSQTLNHNVMYWYQQKSSQAPKLLFHYYDKDFNNEADTPDNFQSRRPNTSFCFLDIRSPGLGDTAMYLCATSSSPKGRYEKLFFGSGTQLSVL.

The V and J genes are TRBV3-1 and TRBJ2-7, with D perhaps being TRBD1 or TRBD2 (6 bases each). Trimming cost V 3 bases and J 4 bases, with 10 bases left between them. This CDR3 region has 13 residues. Germline V gene lookup returns CDR1 LGHDT and CDR2 YNNKEL (reference sequence). CDR3 nucleotides: TGTGCCAGCAGCCACGGGGGCTTTTACGAGCAGTACTTC. It translates to CASSHGGFYEQYF.

Only a few counts were recorded for this clonotype. The gene calls are TRBV5-5 and TRBJ2-7; D gene ambiguous. Per the germline V gene, CDR1 is SGHKS and CDR2 is YYEKEE (reference sequence). V lost 2 bases to trimming and J lost 2 bases, with 11 bases between them. The CDR3 totals 14 residues. The CDR3 loop is CASSFGPDAYEQYF. The DNA for the CDR3 is TGTGCCAGCAGCTTCGGCCCTGACGCCTACGAGCAGTACTTC. Variable domain in full (rest from reference TRBV5-5 and TRBJ2-7): DAGVTQSPTHLIKTRGQQVTLRCSPISGHKSVSWYQQVLGQGPQFIFQYYEKEERGRGNFPDRFSARQFPNYSSELNVNALLLGDSALYLCASSFGPDAYEQYFGPGTRLTVT.

V is TRBV19 and J is TRBJ1-5, with a weak D call TRBD1 (5 bases). The V gene lost 7 bases and the J gene lost 0 bases, with 13 bases spanning the gap. Germline loops: CDR1 LNHDA, CDR2 SQIVND (reference sequence). The CDR3 consists of 15 residues. CDR3 DNA sequence: TGTGCCAGTACTGGGGGGGGTGTTAGCAATCAGCCCCAGCATTTT. Translated: CASTGGGVSNQPQHF.

This clonotype turned up a few times. The CDR3 nucleotides read TGTGCCAGCAGCTTAGGGTCCCTACAGGGAAGGGGGCAGCCCCAGCATTTT. It specifies CASSLGSLQGRGQPQHF. This sequence joins TRBV7-2 and TRBJ1-5, with D possibly being TRBD1 (6 bases). CDR1 is SGHTA and CDR2 is FQGNSA in the germline V gene. The CDR3 runs to 17 residues. V was pared by 1 base and J by 7 bases, with 20 bases between.

The chain links TRBV29-1 to TRBJ2-1; 7 bases are shared with TRBD2. CDR1 is SQVTM and CDR2 is ANQGSEA in the germline V gene. The CDR3 is made up of 15 amino acids. V lost 3 bases to trimming and J lost 2 bases; unmatched junction nucleotides: 7. This CDR3 is CSVEPSGEPYNEQFF. CDR3 DNA: TGCAGCGTTGAGCCTAGCGGTGAACCCTACAATGAGCAGTTCTTC.

The gene calls are TRBV30 and TRBJ1-1; 8 positions agree with TRBD1. Per the germline V gene, CDR1 is GTSNPN and CDR2 is SVGIG (reference sequence). V lost 3 bases and J lost 10; bases outside the gene matches: 4. The length of the CDR3 is 11 residues. The CDR3 region is CAWRTGATAFF. For the CDR3, the DNA is TGTGCCTGGAGGACAGGGGCAACAGCTTTCTTT.

This clonotype was seen at least ten times. V gene TRBV6-1 combines with J gene TRBJ2-7; 9 bases are shared with TRBD1. Germline lookup yields CDR1 MNHNS and CDR2 SASEGT. Trimming took 1 base from V and 3 from J; bases not matched to a gene: 4. The CDR3 loop spans 15 amino acids. The CDR3 DNA follows: TGTGCCAGCAGTGAAGGACAGGGGGAGTTCTACGAGCAGTACTTC. Its protein product is CASSEGQGEFYEQYF.

This clonotype was picked up many times. The chain has TRBV6-5 and TRBJ2-7, with 10 bases matching TRBD1. The CDR3 has 14 amino acids. The germline CDR1 and CDR2 sequences are MNHEY and SVGAGI. With 2 bases clipped from V and 6 bases from J, the junction kept 4 bases outside the gene matches. This CDR3 is CASSYGQGESEQYF. The CDR3 DNA reads TGTGCCAGCAGTTACGGACAGGGGGAGTCCGAGCAGTACTTC.

This clonotype occurred a few times. V gene TRBV29-1 combines with J gene TRBJ2-5, with 10 positions matching TRBD1. Germline CDR1 and CDR2: SQVTM and ANQGSEA. With 8 bases clipped from V and 9 bases from J, the junction kept 12 bases outside the gene matches. The CDR3 runs to 13 residues. The CDR3 region is CSLPGQGPTAQYF. CDR3 bases: TGCAGCTTACCGGGACAGGGGCCCACGGCCCAGTACTTC.

This chain links TRBV5-6 with TRBJ2-7; 7 bases map to TRBD2. This CDR3 contains 14 residues. CDR1 and CDR2 (germline): SGHDT, YYEEEE. V trimming: 9 bases; J trimming: 6 bases; junction bases outside the gene matches: 15. CDR3: CATEQGAGAVEQYF. DNA of the CDR3: TGTGCCACCGAACAAGGCGCGGGAGCGGTCGAGCAGTACTTC. The entire variable domain, with the rest obtained from reference TRBV5-6 and TRBJ2-7, is as follows: DAGVTQSPTHLIKTRGQQVTLRCSPKSGHDTVSWYQQALGQGPQFIFQYYEEEERQRGNFPDRFSGHQFPNYSSELNVNALLLGDSALYLCATEQGAGAVEQYFGPGTRLTVT.

This chain uses TRBV6-7 with TRBJ2-1, with 9 bases lining up with TRBD2. TRBV6-7 is classed as an ORF, of uncertain function. V shed 4 bases, J shed 3 bases, and the junction held 10 bases outside the gene matches. CDR3 size: 17 residues. The CDR3 region is CASSSDLAGVVYNEQFF. Here the CDR3 DNA reads TGTGCCAGCAGTTCAGACTTAGCGGGAGTCGTCTACAATGAGCAGTTCTTC.